This T cell receptor (beta chain) was observed in a study of Ad26.COV2.S vaccination and SARS-CoV-2 variants (dated by TCRdb to the early 2020s). Background for the entire study: Vaccine-arm donors came from COV1001, a multicentre, randomized, double-blind, placebo-controlled phase I-IIa trial of Ad26.COV2.S in healthy adults. Ad26.COV2.S was administered intramuscularly at 5 x 10^10 or 1 x 10^11 viral particles, either as a single shot or as two shots given 56 days apart. TCRbeta repertoire sequencing served as the tool for gauging how specific and how broad the SARS-CoV-2-reactive T cell receptors were following Ad26.COV2.S vaccination. The TCR-sequenced set comprised roughly 30 samples: approximately 19 Ad26.COV2.S vaccine recipients, 5 placebo recipients and 8 SARS-CoV-2 convalescent individuals. Trial participants were randomized into five groups of five, in which low-dose or high-dose Ad26.COV2.S was given once or twice, or placebo was given on both occasions. Investigators remained blinded to trial group allocation during experiments and outcome assessment.

From cysteine to phenylalanine, the CDR3 is 13 amino acids long. Only the CDR3 part of the read is kept: 39 bases, read in frame from the first base. CDR1 is given as SGDLS and CDR2 as YYNGEE, both from the germline V gene. V is pared back by 4 bases and J by 4 bases, with 11 bases lying between the germline termini. The study at large found these results: According to the authors, total T cell responses may have been underestimated by the TCR breadth and depth analyses. After vaccination, spike-specific CD8+ and CD4+ T cell responses were reported to show substantial breadth. Vaccine and placebo recipients had similar non-spike TCR breadth, a finding consistent with the vaccine containing only spike. Compared with placebo recipients, Ad26.COV2.S recipients showed higher spike-specific TCR breadth (P = 0.0014). Comparing responses between vaccine doses or regimens was not something the study was powered to do.

Points on this clone: Its antigen is still unknown. Qualities for individual bases were not recorded, and no much larger clone is one base off.

Per the publication, the treatment or condition label means: approximately 18 received Ad26.COV2.S at low or high dose, single or two shots; about 5 received placebo; per-sample allocation not given. Repertoires of vaccine and placebo recipients were sequenced from samples collected on day 63 after the first injection. Cohort 1b enrolled around 24 adults aged 18-55 years at a single site in Boston, USA, between 29 July and 7 August 2020. Ad26.COV2.S consisted of a replication-incompetent adenovirus type 26 vector by which a prefusion-stabilized SARS-CoV-2 spike protein from the original Wuhan strain was expressed. The immunoSEQ Assay was used to sequence TCRbeta CDR3 regions. After extraction, genomic DNA underwent amplification by bias-controlled multiplex PCR, followed by high-throughput sequencing. Under the source paper's analysis protocol: To quantify the absolute abundance of every unique TCRbeta CDR3 region, sequences were collapsed and filtered. T cell fraction was estimated by normalizing TCRbeta template counts to usable DNA, which was measured by amplifying reference genes present in all nucleated cells. Repertoire TCRs were annotated as SARS-CoV-2-specific when V gene, CDR3 amino acid sequence and J gene were exactly matched to a known reactive TCR set. MIRA supplied the reference SARS-CoV-2 TCR set, which was filtered for enrichment in COVID-19-positive ImmuneCODE repertoires so that public or cross-reactive TCRs were removed. Based on the MIRA antigens, annotated TCRs were further analysed at the level of specific ORF or position within ORF. Breadth was defined as annotated unique rearrangements over total unique productive rearrangements; depth was the summed frequency of those rearrangements. Two-sided Wilcoxon rank-sum tests were applied when comparing TCR breadth between groups. The immuneACCESS repertoire file appears here via TCRdb, limited to in-frame rearrangements. These files lack a portion of the clones; in checked studies, under half of the deficit traces to unresolved V genes, and the cause of the others is not known. V and J calls and clone size are those listed in that table; D and trimming were worked out from the DNA. The sample data list around 340,000 clones, and around 90% of these were observed just once. The top ten clones comprise 6.4% of the sample.

Rearrangement joined TRBV9 to TRBJ1-1; a confident D gene designation cannot be given. This receptor was obtained from a person between 18 and 65 years old who received the Ad26.COV2.S COVID-19 vaccine or a placebo. Here the sequenced sample was peripheral blood, taken in a trial of Ad26.COV2.S vaccine versus placebo. The DNA sequence reads TGTGCCAGCAGCCCCCCAGGAGGCACTGAAGCTTTCTTT. Its translation is CASSPPGGTEAFF.